In its sample, the clone carrying this T cell receptor (beta chain) is medium-sized (0.01 to 0.1%). Time point denoted: patch test 1, 2 weeks after DPC sensitization. Noted treatment: therapeutic diphenylcyclopropenone sensitization with weekly scalp DPC. Blood draws came before every patch-test application. These data originate in a study of human T cells and chemical hapten exposure. Study-level information: Patch testing placed 0.01% DPC on the upper back, with readings at 6 days.

The CDR3 loop spans 14 amino acids. The germline V gene encodes CDR1 SQVTM and CDR2 ANQGSEA. TCRdb itself ran the RACE reads through MiXCR, one entry per CDR3 protein. The table has over 12,000 distinct CDR3 sequences, less than 20% seen once. The chain links TRBV29-1 to TRBJ2-1, with 10 bases matching TRBD2. This receptor was obtained from a woman in her twenties or thirties with alopecia areata. Some clones in this sample may be carry-over from other donors' samples. Sample: whole blood, taken in connection with sensitization to the hapten diphenylcyclopropenone (DPC). CDR3 region: CSLYSGRSNNEQFF. CDR3 bases: TGCAGTCTCTATAGCGGGAGGTCGAACAATGAGCAGTTCTTC.